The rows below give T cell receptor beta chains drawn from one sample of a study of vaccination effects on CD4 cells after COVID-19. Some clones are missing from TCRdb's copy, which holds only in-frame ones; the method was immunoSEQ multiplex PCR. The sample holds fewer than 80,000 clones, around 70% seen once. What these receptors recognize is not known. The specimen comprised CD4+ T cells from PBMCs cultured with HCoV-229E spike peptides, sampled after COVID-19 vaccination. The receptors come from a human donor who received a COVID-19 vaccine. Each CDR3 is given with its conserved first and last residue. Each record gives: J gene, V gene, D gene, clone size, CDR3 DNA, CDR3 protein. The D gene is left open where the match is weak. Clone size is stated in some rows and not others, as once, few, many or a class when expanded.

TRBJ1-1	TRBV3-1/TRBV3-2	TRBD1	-	TGTGCCACCATGGGACAGGGGGCAACTGAAGCTTTCTTT	CATMGQGATEAFF
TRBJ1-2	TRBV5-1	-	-	TGCGCCAGCAGCTATTTTCCGGGGCCTAACTATGGCTACACCTTC	CASSYFPGPNYGYTF
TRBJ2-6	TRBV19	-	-	TGTGCCAGTAACCCCGAGTCTGGGGCCAACGTCCTGACTTTC	CASNPESGANVLTF
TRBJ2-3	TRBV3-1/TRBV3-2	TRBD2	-	TGTGCCAGCAGCCAAGGGCTAGCGGGGGGGCCCCCAGATACGCAGTATTTT	CASSQGLAGGPPDTQYF
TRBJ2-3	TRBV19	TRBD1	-	TGTGCCAGTAGTGACAGGGGGTCCGGTGCGCAGTATTTT	CASSDRGSGAQYF
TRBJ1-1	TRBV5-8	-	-	TGTGCCAGCAGGATCGACAGGAACACTGAAGCTTTCTTT	CASRIDRNTEAFF
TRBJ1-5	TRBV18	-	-	TGTGCCAGCGCCCAGGACAGATTCAATCAGCCCCAGCATTTT	CASAQDRFNQPQHF
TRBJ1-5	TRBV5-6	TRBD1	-	TGTGCCAGCAGCGTCGACAGGGGGCGTCAGCCCCAGCATTTT	CASSVDRGRQPQHF
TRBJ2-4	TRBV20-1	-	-	TGCAGTGCTAGAGATTCCGTGGGGACGTACTTC	CSARDSVGTYF
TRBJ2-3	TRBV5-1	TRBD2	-	TGCGCCAGCAGCTTGGACCCTAGCGGGGGGGCCGAGTATTTT	CASSLDPSGGAEYF
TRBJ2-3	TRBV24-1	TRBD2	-	TGTGCCACCAGTGATTGGGGGACTAGCGGGGACACAGATACGCAGTATTTT	CATSDWGTSGDTDTQYF
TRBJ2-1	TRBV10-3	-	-	TGTGCCATCAGTGAACGGCTAGAAAACAATGAGCAGTTCTTC	CAISERLENNEQFF
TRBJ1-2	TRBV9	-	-	TGTGCCAGCAGCTCGGACACCACTAGCTATGGCTACACCTTC	CASSSDTTSYGYTF
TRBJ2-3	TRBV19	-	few	TGTGCCAGTAGTATCGGACGGAACACAGATACGCAGTATTTT	CASSIGRNTDTQYF
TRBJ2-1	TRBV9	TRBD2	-	TGTGCCAGCAGCGAACTATCAGGGCTAGCGGGGGGGCGCGACAATGAGCAGTTCTTC	CASSELSGLAGGRDNEQFF
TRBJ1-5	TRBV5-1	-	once	TGCGCCAGCAGCTTGTGGGGGCCCAATCAGCCCCAGCATTTT	CASSLWGPNQPQHF
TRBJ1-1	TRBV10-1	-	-	TGCGCCACCAGAGACCGGGGCGCTGAAGCTTTCTTT	CATRDRGAEAFF
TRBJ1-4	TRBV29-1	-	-	TGCAGCGCCTCCTCCAGCTCCCGAGGTAATGAAAAACTGTTTTTT	CSASSSSRGNEKLFF
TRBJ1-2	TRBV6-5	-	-	TGTGCCAGCAGTTATAAACCGTCTAACTATGGCTACACCTTC	CASSYKPSNYGYTF
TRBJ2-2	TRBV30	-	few	TGTGCCTGGAGTGTCATGGGCTCGGGGGAGCTGTTTTTT	CAWSVMGSGELFF
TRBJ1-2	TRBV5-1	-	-	TGCGCCAGCAGCTTGGAGGGGCCCAATGGCTACACCTTC	CASSLEGPNGYTF
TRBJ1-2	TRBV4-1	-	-	TGCGCCAGCAGCCAAGATTCCGGTTTCACCTATGGCTACACCTTC	CASSQDSGFTYGYTF
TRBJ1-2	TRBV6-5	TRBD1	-	TGTGCCAGCAGTTACTACGGACAGGGTAATGGCTACACCTTC	CASSYYGQGNGYTF
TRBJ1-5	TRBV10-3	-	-	TGTGCCACCAAAGGATCAGGGTTGAGCAATCAGCCCCAGCATTTT	CATKGSGLSNQPQHF
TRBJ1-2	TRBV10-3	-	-	TGTGCCATCAGTGAGAGGTGGGACTACACCTTC	CAISERWDYTF
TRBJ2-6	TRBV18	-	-	TGTGCCAGCTCACCGAACTATGGCTCTGGGGCCAACGTCCTGACTTTC	CASSPNYGSGANVLTF
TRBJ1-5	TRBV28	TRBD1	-	TGTGCCAGCAGTCCACGACAGGGTACTCAGCCCCAGCATTTT	CASSPRQGTQPQHF
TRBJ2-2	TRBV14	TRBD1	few	TGTGCCAGCAGTCGAAGGACAGGGATCACCGGGGAGCTGTTTTTT	CASSRRTGITGELFF
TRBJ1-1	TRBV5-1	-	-	TGCGCCAGCAGCTTGGTCCCAACTGAAGCTTTCTTT	CASSLVPTEAFF
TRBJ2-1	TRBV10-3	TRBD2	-	TGTGCCATAGGACTAGCGGGGACCACCTACAATGAGCAGTTCTTC	CAIGLAGTTYNEQFF
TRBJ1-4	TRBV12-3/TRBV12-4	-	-	TGTGCCAGCAGGACAGGTCGGGAAAAACTGTTTTTT	CASRTGREKLFF
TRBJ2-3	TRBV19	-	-	TGTGCCAGTAGTGGAGGACTCGACCCCACAGATACGCAGTATTTT	CASSGGLDPTDTQYF
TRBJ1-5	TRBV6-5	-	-	TGTGCCAGCAGACAGTACTCTAGCAATCAGCCCCAGCATTTT	CASRQYSSNQPQHF
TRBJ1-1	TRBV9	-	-	TGTGCCAGCAGCGTAGGAAGGGAGAACACTGAAGCTTTCTTT	CASSVGRENTEAFF
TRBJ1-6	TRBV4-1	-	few	TGCGCCAGCAGCCAAGATCCCGCAGGCTATAATTCACCCCTCCACTTT	CASSQDPAGYNSPLHF
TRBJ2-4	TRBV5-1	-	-	TGCGCCAGCAGCTTGGTGGTTACAGGGGCCAAAAACATTCAGTACTTC	CASSLVVTGAKNIQYF
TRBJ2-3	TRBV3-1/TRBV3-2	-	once	TGTGCCAGCAGCCAAGACTGGGCGCTTACTAGCACAGATACGCAGTATTTT	CASSQDWALTSTDTQYF
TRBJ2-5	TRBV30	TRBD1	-	TGTGCCTGGAGTCTGGACAGGGTAAAGGAGACCCAGTACTTC	CAWSLDRVKETQYF
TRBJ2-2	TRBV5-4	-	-	TGTGCCAGCAGCTTGGGATCAAAAATCAGTTACGGGGAGCTGTTTTTT	CASSLGSKISYGELFF